Below, 6 T cell receptor beta chains from the same sample are listed, as sequenced in a study of blood T cell repertoires in COVID-19. Profiled with immunoSEQ multiplex PCR; TCRdb holds only in-frame clones, not every one. The table lists about 99,000 clones, about 80% of them singletons, with approximately 3.3% in the top ten. The sequencing input was peripheral blood. The receptors were gathered from a woman older than 75 with active or convalescent COVID-19.

The chain has TRBV5-1 and TRBJ2-7, with TRBD1 as a possible D gene (6 bases). CDR1 is SGHRS, CDR2 YFSETQ, per germline. This CDR3 has 14 residues. The germline V and J ends were trimmed by 4 bases and 0 bases, with 11 bases remaining between them. The CDR3 spells CASSRVDSSYEQYF. The CDR3 DNA follows: TGCGCCAGCAGCCGCGTGGACAGCTCCTACGAGCAGTACTTC.

This chain connects TRBV2 to TRBJ2-7; D is possibly TRBD2 (5 bases). In germline, CDR1 is SNHLY, CDR2 FYNNEI. Trimming took 7 bases from V and 4 from J, leaving 14 bases between them. This CDR3 contains 13 residues. CDR3: CASKRRRPYEQYF. The CDR3 bases are TGTGCCAGCAAGAGGAGGAGACCTTACGAGCAGTACTTC.

The chain combines TRBV21-1 with TRBJ1-5. TRBV21-1 is an annotated pseudogene. This CDR3 region has 14 residues. The CDR3 sequence is CASVAGACNQPQHF. The CDR3, as DNA: TGTGCCAGCGTGGCGGGAGCGTGCAATCAGCCCCAGCATTTT.

The J gene is TRBJ2-1, the V gene TRBV5-4, with TRBD2 matching over 8 bases. Germline values: CDR1 SGHNT, CDR2 YYREEE (reference sequence). With V trimmed by 5 bases and J by 1 base, 8 bases remained unmatched. The CDR3 is 16 residues long. For the CDR3, the DNA is TGTGCCAGCAGTCCGAGCGGGGGATTTTCCTACAATGAGCAGTTCTTC. Its protein is CASSPSGGFSYNEQFF.

This clone occurred a few times. The CDR3 is CATPRGIHLHTGELFF. The CDR3 bases are TGTGCCACCCCCAGGGGAATCCACCTTCACACCGGGGAGCTGTTTTTT. The rearrangement uses TRBV6-4 and TRBJ2-2; possibly TRBD1 for D (6 bases). The germline gives CDR1 MRHNA, CDR2 SNTAGT. This CDR3 is built from 16 residues. Trimming stripped 10 bases from V and 3 bases from J, with 21 bases between.

This sequence joins TRBV29-1 and TRBJ2-5; 9 bases agree with TRBD1. V trimming: 7 bases; J trimming: 5 bases; junction bases outside the gene matches: 5. This CDR3 region has 12 residues. Germline CDR1 SQVTM, CDR2 ANQGSEA. CDR3 region: CSAAQGAETQYF. DNA of the CDR3: TGCAGCGCCGCACAGGGGGCGGAGACCCAGTACTTC. Full variable domain (remainder filled in from reference TRBV29-1 and TRBJ2-5): SAVISQKPSRDICQRGTSLTIQCQVDSQVTMMFWYRQQPGQSLTLIATANQGSEATYESGFVIDKFPISRPNLTFSTLTVSNMSPEDSSIYLCSAAQGAETQYFGPGTRLLVL.